The 10 T cell receptor beta chains below were found in one sample sequenced in a study of cytomegalovirus exposure and HLA in healthy donors. Both 60 Vbeta primers and 13 Jbeta primers went into the PCR. TCRdb keeps only in-frame clones here, not all; method: immunoSEQ multiplex PCR. The sample holds around 250,000 clones, approximately 81% seen once. Sequenced sample: PBMCs. The receptors originated from a woman aged 60 to 75 in good health and CMV-seropositive.

The chain carries TRBV27 and TRBJ2-7; 8 bases match TRBD1. Germline V gives CDR1 MNHEY, CDR2 SMNVEV (reference sequence). The V segment lost 1 base and the J segment 6 bases; nucleotides outside the gene matches: 8. The CDR3 is made up of 15 amino acids. For the CDR3, the DNA is TGTGCCAGCAGTTTATTTCAGGGGGCCCTTGGCGAGCAGTACTTC. Translation: CASSLFQGALGEQYF.

The rearrangement uses TRBV5-1 and TRBJ2-4; D unresolved. Trimming took 1 base from V and 8 from J, leaving 16 bases between them. Germline V lookup: CDR1 SGHRS, CDR2 YFSETQ. The CDR3 runs to 15 residues. The CDR3 sequence: CASSLSLSLSDIQYF. CDR3 bases: TGCGCCAGCAGCTTGTCTCTTAGTCTAAGTGACATTCAGTACTTC. The variable domain in full, with the rest retrieved from reference TRBV5-1 and TRBJ2-4, is KAGVTQTPRYLIKTRGQQVTLSCSPISGHRSVSWYQQTPGQGLQFLFEYFSETQRNKGNFPGRFSGRQFSNSRSEMNVSTLELGDSALYLCASSLSLSLSDIQYFGAGTRLSVL.

In this sample, this clone turned up once. The chain combines TRBV5-5 with TRBJ1-5; a weak D match, TRBD1 (6 bases). V lost 2 bases, J lost 1 base, and 10 bases lay in between. CDR3 length: 15 residues. Germline values: CDR1 SGHKS, CDR2 YYEKEE (reference sequence). CDR3: CASSFSQGSNQPQHF. CDR3 coding DNA: TGTGCCAGCAGCTTCAGCCAGGGGAGCAATCAGCCCCAGCATTTT.

This chain connects TRBV15 to TRBJ2-7; D might be TRBD2 (6 bases). Trimming took off 3 bases at V and 1 base at J, with 13 bases between the two ends. CDR3 length: 15 amino acids. CDR1 is LNHNV, CDR2 YYDKDF, per germline (reference sequence). In DNA, the CDR3 is TGTGCCACCAGCAGCCCCATCAGCGGGTCCTACGAGCAGTACTTC. Its translation is CATSSPISGSYEQYF. Looking up the rest from reference TRBV15 and TRBJ2-7 gives the full variable domain: DAMVIQNPRYQVTQFGKPVTLSCSQTLNHNVMYWYQQKSSQAPKLLFHYYDKDFNNEADTPDNFQSRRPNTSFCFLDIRSPGLGDTAMYLCATSSPISGSYEQYFGPGTRLTVT.

This clone was counted between two and nine times. The chain employs TRBV19 and TRBJ2-1, with 14 bases aligning to TRBD2. Per germline, CDR1 LNHDA and CDR2 SQIVND (reference sequence). Germline trimming cut 3 bases from V and 2 bases from J; bases unmatched to any gene: 12. The CDR3 loop spans 20 amino acids. CDR3 sequence (DNA): TGTGCCAGTAGTATTCGGGCGGGGACTAGCGGGAGAGGGGCCTACAATGAGCAGTTCTTC. Translation: CASSIRAGTSGRGAYNEQFF.

The rearrangement uses TRBV4-1 and TRBJ2-7, with D perhaps TRBD2 (5 bases). Germline V CDR1 and CDR2: MGHRA, YSYEKL. This CDR3 contains 16 residues. V was shortened by 4 bases and J by 5 bases, with 21 bases between the two germline ends. CDR3 in amino acids: CASSPITGKGLNEQYF. The CDR3 DNA sequence: TGCGCCAGCAGCCCGATCACCGGGAAAGGATTAAACGAGCAGTACTTC.

This chain uses TRBV5-1 with TRBJ2-1; 12 bases are a match to TRBD2. The CDR3 totals 15 residues. Per germline, CDR1 SGHRS and CDR2 YFSETQ. V dropped 4 bases and J dropped 6; count of bases not matched to a gene: 5. The CDR3 loop reads CASSPTGLAGNEQFF. DNA for the CDR3: TGCGCCAGCAGCCCCACGGGACTAGCGGGCAATGAGCAGTTCTTC.

This chain joins TRBV4-1 and TRBJ2-5; D ambiguous. The V end was cut by 2 bases, the J end by 4 bases, with 23 bases between. The CDR3 length is 18 residues. Germline CDR1 and CDR2: MGHRA and YSYEKL. The CDR3 DNA follows: TGCGCCAGCAGCCAACCCCCGTTGAGGCGGAAAAGAGGAGAGACCCAGTACTTC. Protein sequence: CASSQPPLRRKRGETQYF.

The CDR3 reads CASSRGGAGSGGAYEQYF. For the CDR3, the DNA is TGTGCCAGTAGTAGAGGCGGGGCAGGGAGCGGTGGGGCCTACGAGCAGTACTTC. This chain joins TRBV19 and TRBJ2-7; tentatively, D is TRBD2 (6 bases). V shed 4 bases and J shed 2 bases, with 24 bases lying between them. Germline loops: CDR1 LNHDA, CDR2 SQIVND (reference sequence). The CDR3 consists of 18 residues.

This chain uses TRBV5-4 with TRBJ1-2; D ambiguous. CDR1 and CDR2 (germline): SGHNT, YYREEE (reference sequence). The CDR3 consists of 14 residues. Trimming removed 0 bases from V and 1 base from J, with 7 bases in between. CDR3 in amino acids: CASSLGRSNYGYTF. In DNA form, the CDR3 reads TGTGCCAGCAGCTTGGGTCGTAGTAACTATGGCTACACCTTC.